Below are 28 T cell receptor beta chains sequenced from a single sample in a study of cytomegalovirus exposure and HLA in healthy donors. The PCR ran on 60 Vbeta and 13 Jbeta primers. Using immunoSEQ multiplex PCR, the repertoire was profiled, and TCRdb retains in-frame clones only, with some absent. Here the sample spans roughly 120,000 clones, roughly two thirds being singletons. Sample: PBMCs. The receptor source for this set is a man in his thirties or forties in good health and CMV-seropositive.

The CDR3 sequence is CASARDREETQYF. The CDR3 coding sequence is TGTGCCAGCGCCCGGGACAGGGAAGAGACCCAGTACTTC. The gene calls are TRBV5-5 and TRBJ2-5; 9 positions match TRBD1. This CDR3 region has 13 residues. V shed 7 bases and J 3 bases; nucleotides not matched to a gene: 4. CDR1 SGHKS and CDR2 YYEKEE come from the germline V gene (reference sequence).

The CDR3 spells CASSLGGGGNSYEQYF. CDR3 nucleotides: TGTGCCAGCAGCTTGGGAGGGGGCGGTAACTCCTACGAGCAGTACTTC. The chain couples TRBV5-5 to TRBJ2-7, with 7 bases matching TRBD1. Germline V gives CDR1 SGHKS, CDR2 YYEKEE (reference sequence). The CDR3 is 16 amino acids. The J segment lost 0 bases and the V segment lost 0 bases, leaving 6 bases of the junction unmatched.

The rearrangement links TRBV25-1 to TRBJ2-5, with D tentatively TRBD2 (7 bases). CDR1 is MGHDK, CDR2 SYGVNS, per germline. The CDR3 is 15 residues long. V lost 6 bases and J lost 1, with 15 bases in between. The CDR3 DNA follows: TGTGCCAGCAGAAGGGGGGGCGCTAGCCAAGAGACCCAGTACTTC. Translation gives CASRRGGASQETQYF.

This clone showed up just once. This sequence joins TRBV6-6 and TRBJ1-1; D is uncertain. Trimming removed 2 bases from V and 6 bases from J, with 19 bases in between. The germline V gene encodes CDR1 MNHNY and CDR2 SVGAGI (reference sequence). This CDR3 is built from 16 residues. CDR3 DNA sequence: TGTGCCAGCAGTTACCCGGCGGGTTGGGATAATTCTGAAGCTTTCTTT. Protein sequence: CASSYPAGWDNSEAFF.

The chain uses TRBV7-2 and TRBJ2-1; 16 bases map to TRBD2. This CDR3 is built from 18 residues. Looked up from germline, CDR1 is SGHTA and CDR2 is FQGNSA. J lost 8 bases, V lost 4 bases, and 11 bases had no gene match. As DNA, the CDR3 is TGTGCCAGCAGCTCCCTCGGGACTAGCGGGAGGGCCCGTTATGAGCAGTTCTTC. The encoded protein is CASSSLGTSGRARYEQFF.

J is TRBJ2-7 and V is TRBV7-9, with no clear D. Trimming pared 5 bases from V and 3 bases from J, leaving 17 bases between. The CDR3 totals 15 residues. Looked up from germline, CDR1 is SEHNR and CDR2 is FQNEAQ (reference sequence). CDR3 amino acids: CASSLVDAAFYEQYF. DNA of the CDR3: TGTGCCAGCAGCCTCGTAGATGCTGCCTTCTACGAGCAGTACTTC.

The chain employs TRBV7-3 and TRBJ2-3; D is possibly TRBD2 (5 bases). In germline, CDR1 is SGHTA, CDR2 FQGTGA. This CDR3 comprises 16 residues. Trimming took 2 bases from V and 0 from J, leaving 12 bases between them. CDR3 protein: CASSLSSGTSTDTQYF. CDR3 bases: TGTGCCAGCAGCTTATCAAGCGGAACTAGCACAGATACGCAGTATTTT.

The chain links TRBV2 to TRBJ1-1; TRBD1 aligns across 7 bases. Germline-derived CDR1 and CDR2 are SNHLY and FYNNEI. Losses at the gene ends were 6 bases for V and 1 base for J; bases not matched to a gene: 5. The CDR3 sequence is 14 residues long. For the CDR3, the DNA is TGTGCCAGCAGGCCACAGGGGCCGAACACTGAAGCTTTCTTT. It is translated as CASRPQGPNTEAFF.

This clone was counted only a few times. The chain is built from TRBV5-1 and TRBJ1-1; the D gene is possibly TRBD1 (5 bases). The CDR3 covers 17 residues. The V gene's germline CDR1 is SGHRS and CDR2 YFSETQ. The V end was cut by 4 bases, the J end by 0 bases, with 19 bases between. In DNA, the CDR3 is TGCGCCAGCAGCCCGGCTCCGACCAAGGGGATGAACACTGAAGCTTTCTTT. Translated, it gives CASSPAPTKGMNTEAFF.

V and J are TRBV6-5 and TRBJ2-7; weak D call: TRBD1 (5 bases). Deletions cut 2 bases from V and 4 bases from J, with 12 bases between. This CDR3 has 14 amino acids. The germline V gene has CDR1 MNHEY and CDR2 SVGAGI. Written as DNA, the CDR3 is TGTGCCAGCAGTTACCCCGTAAGGGGATACGAGCAGTACTTC. It is translated as CASSYPVRGYEQYF.

This clone ranks as medium-sized. The rearrangement uses TRBV5-1 and TRBJ1-1; possible D gene TRBD1, 5 bases. CDR3 length: 13 residues. Germline CDR1 is SGHRS and CDR2 is YFSETQ. V lost 3 bases, J lost 4 bases, and 10 bases lay in between. The CDR3 bases are TGCGCCAGCAGCTGGACGGGGGGCACTGAAGCTTTCTTT. Its protein is CASSWTGGTEAFF. The full variable domain, rest sourced from reference TRBV5-1 and TRBJ1-1, is KAGVTQTPRYLIKTRGQQVTLSCSPISGHRSVSWYQQTPGQGLQFLFEYFSETQRNKGNFPGRFSGRQFSNSRSEMNVSTLELGDSALYLCASSWTGGTEAFFGQGTRLTVV.

V and J are TRBV29-1 and TRBJ2-7; 7 bases agree with TRBD1. Germline CDR1 and CDR2: SQVTM and ANQGSEA. The CDR3 has 13 residues. V dropped 6 bases and J dropped 3; count of bases not matched to a gene: 8. The CDR3 spells CSVPGQTDYEQYF. CDR3 bases: TGCAGCGTCCCGGGACAGACGGACTACGAGCAGTACTTC.

This clone turned up a few times. The genes are TRBV5-1 and TRBJ1-2, with TRBD1 as a possible D gene (5 bases). Germline CDR1 SGHRS, CDR2 YFSETQ. This CDR3 has 13 residues. V lost 7 bases to trimming and J lost 0 bases, with 10 bases between them. CDR3 DNA: TGCGCCAGCCACCCGGGGGCTAACTATGGCTACACCTTC. It specifies CASHPGANYGYTF. Looking up the rest from reference TRBV5-1 and TRBJ1-2 gives the full variable domain: KAGVTQTPRYLIKTRGQQVTLSCSPISGHRSVSWYQQTPGQGLQFLFEYFSETQRNKGNFPGRFSGRQFSNSRSEMNVSTLELGDSALYLCASHPGANYGYTFGSGTRLTVV.

V and J are TRBV7-2 and TRBJ1-1; D possibly corresponds to TRBD1 (5 bases). Germline CDR1 is SGHTA and CDR2 is FQGNSA. This CDR3 contains 14 residues. V lost 2 bases, J lost 3 bases, and 10 bases lay in between. CDR3 sequence reads: CASSLRGSDTEAFF. In DNA, the CDR3 is TGTGCCAGCAGCTTAAGGGGTAGTGACACTGAAGCTTTCTTT.

This chain connects TRBV28 to TRBJ1-5; 7 nucleotides match TRBD1. Losses at the gene ends were 5 bases for V and 5 bases for J; bases not matched to a gene: 6. CDR1 is MDHEN and CDR2 is SYDVKM in the germline V gene. The CDR3 is 14 amino acids. The CDR3, as DNA: TGTGCCAGCAGTCGAAGGGGGCTTGATCAGCCCCAGCATTTT. Encoded protein: CASSRRGLDQPQHF.

J is TRBJ2-5 and V is TRBV7-9, with TRBD1 as a possible D gene (5 bases). V was pared by 4 bases and J by 8 bases, with 11 bases between. The CDR3 length is 12 residues. Looked up from germline, CDR1 is SEHNR and CDR2 is FQNEAQ (reference sequence). The CDR3 spells CASSSPRGTQYF. CDR3 coding DNA: TGTGCCAGCAGCTCCCCAAGGGGTACCCAGTACTTC. Complete variable domain (other parts from reference TRBV7-9 and TRBJ2-5): DTGVSQNPRHKITKRGQNVTFRCDPISEHNRLYWYRQTLGQGPEFLTYFQNEAQLEKSRLLSDRFSAERPKGSFSTLEIQRTEQGDSAMYLCASSSPRGTQYFGPGTRLLVL.

This clone turned up a few times. The V and J genes are TRBV6-6 and TRBJ1-2, with D uncertain. The CDR3 runs to 10 residues. Germline CDR1 and CDR2: MNHNY and SVGAGI (reference sequence). V dropped 5 bases and J dropped 6 bases, with 4 bases sitting between them. The DNA of the CDR3 is TGTGCCAGCAGTATAGATGGCTACACCTTC. Translated: CASSIDGYTF.

V gene TRBV19 combines with J gene TRBJ1-4; TRBD1 agrees at 8 bases. The CDR3 has 16 residues. J gave up 5 bases and V 5 bases, and 10 bases lay outside the gene matches. Germline-derived CDR1 and CDR2 are LNHDA and SQIVND (reference sequence). CDR3 DNA sequence: TGTGCCAGTAGTCAGAGAGCGGACAGGGTGAATGAAAAACTGTTTTTT. This sequence encodes CASSQRADRVNEKLFF.

In this sample, this clone turned up once. The chain joins TRBV2 to TRBJ1-5; 7 positions match TRBD1. The length of the CDR3 is 15 residues. The V and J ends lost 1 base and 5 bases, in that order; junction bases with no gene match: 5. Germline V CDR1 and CDR2: SNHLY, FYNNEI. The CDR3 sequence is CASSEGQGRDQPQHF. The CDR3 nucleotides read TGTGCCAGCAGTGAAGGACAGGGAAGGGATCAGCCCCAGCATTTT.

The genes are TRBV9 and TRBJ2-7; tentative D call: TRBD2 (6 bases). Germline CDR1 and CDR2: SGDLS and YYNGEE. This CDR3 is 14 amino acids long. V lost 0 bases, J lost 2 bases, and 9 bases lay in between. CDR3: CASSVGDWTYEQYF. As DNA, the CDR3 is TGTGCCAGCAGCGTAGGGGACTGGACCTACGAGCAGTACTTC. Full variable domain (outside the CDR3, taken from reference TRBV9 and TRBJ2-7): DSGVTQTPKHLITATGQRVTLRCSPRSGDLSVYWYQQSLDQGLQFLIQYYNGEERAKGNILERFSAQQFPDLHSELNLSSLELGDSALYFCASSVGDWTYEQYFGPGTRLTVT.

The chain recombines TRBV6-5 with TRBJ2-3; D is possibly TRBD1 (5 bases). The germline gives CDR1 MNHEY, CDR2 SVGAGI. The CDR3 runs to 12 residues. Trimming cost V 7 bases and J 0 bases, with 5 bases left between them. The CDR3 DNA follows: TGTGCCAGCAAGGGGAGCACAGATACGCAGTATTTT. Translated, it gives CASKGSTDTQYF.

This chain connects TRBV27 to TRBJ2-7; 10 bases match TRBD1. CDR1 is MNHEY and CDR2 is SMNVEV in the germline V gene (reference sequence). Trimming at V came to 4 bases and at J to 3 bases, leaving 6 bases not matched to a gene. This CDR3 is built from 15 residues. Here the CDR3 DNA reads TGTGCCAGCAGTTCAACATGGACAGGGGGCTACGAGCAGTACTTC. This encodes CASSSTWTGGYEQYF.

The rearrangement links TRBV9 to TRBJ1-2, with TRBD1 matching over 7 bases. The CDR3 contains 14 residues. J gave up 4 bases and V 2 bases, and 5 bases lay outside the gene matches. Germline V gene data show CDR1 as SGDLS and CDR2 as YYNGEE. Here the CDR3 DNA reads TGTGCCAGCAGCGTGAGGGACAGTTTCTATGGCTACACCTTC. It codes for CASSVRDSFYGYTF. The full variable domain, rest sourced from reference TRBV9 and TRBJ1-2, is DSGVTQTPKHLITATGQRVTLRCSPRSGDLSVYWYQQSLDQGLQFLIQYYNGEERAKGNILERFSAQQFPDLHSELNLSSLELGDSALYFCASSVRDSFYGYTFGSGTRLTVV.

This clone has a handful of counts. The V and J genes are TRBV7-9 and TRBJ2-7, with 7 bases aligning to TRBD2. The CDR3 runs 11 residues. V shed 5 bases, J shed 6 bases, and the junction held 1 base outside the gene matches. Germline CDR1 and CDR2: SEHNR and FQNEAQ (reference sequence). Here the CDR3 reads CASSRGVEQYF. CDR3 nucleotides: TGTGCCAGCAGCCGGGGGGTCGAGCAGTACTTC.

The J gene is TRBJ2-1, the V gene TRBV7-2, with D uncertain. This CDR3 has 15 residues. Looked up from germline, CDR1 is SGHTA and CDR2 is FQGNSA. Trimming removed 5 bases from V and 0 bases from J, with 11 bases in between. As DNA, the CDR3 is TGTGCCAGCAGCCCCGACTGGAGCTCCTACAATGAGCAGTTCTTC. This translates into CASSPDWSSYNEQFF.

This chain joins TRBV5-1 and TRBJ2-3; TRBD1 might be the D (6 bases). The germline CDR1 and CDR2 sequences are SGHRS and YFSETQ. The CDR3 contains 15 residues. V dropped 3 bases and J dropped 0 bases, with 11 bases sitting between them. The CDR3 loop reads CASSSTGASTDTQYF. The CDR3 DNA reads TGCGCCAGCAGCTCGACAGGAGCTAGCACAGATACGCAGTATTTT.

This sequence joins TRBV5-6 and TRBJ2-2; 10 bases line up with TRBD2. The CDR3 consists of 16 residues. Germline lookup yields CDR1 SGHDT and CDR2 YYEEEE. V lost 0 bases, J lost 7 bases, and 6 bases stayed unmatched. CDR3 nucleotides: TGTGCCAGCAGCTTGGCGGCTAGCGGGAGCGGCGGGGAGCTGTTTTTT. Translation gives CASSLAASGSGGELFF. The whole variable domain, remainder taken from reference TRBV5-6 and TRBJ2-2, is DAGVTQSPTHLIKTRGQQVTLRCSPKSGHDTVSWYQQALGQGPQFIFQYYEEEERQRGNFPDRFSGHQFPNYSSELNVNALLLGDSALYLCASSLAASGSGGELFFGEGSRLTVL.

The chain has TRBV7-9 and TRBJ1-5; perhaps TRBD1 as D (5 bases). The CDR3 length is 13 residues. Germline V gene sequence: CDR1 SEHNR, CDR2 FQNEAQ (reference sequence). V shed 4 bases and J shed 5 bases, with 9 bases lying between them. Here the CDR3 reads CASSSGLDQPQHF. The CDR3 nucleotides read TGTGCCAGCAGCTCGGGACTTGATCAGCCCCAGCATTTT.